Each of the 23 T cell receptor beta chains below was sequenced from the same sample in a study of PD-L1 blockade in urothelial cancer. TCRdb's copy holds only in-frame clones and misses some; the assay was immunoSEQ multiplex PCR. Among 29,000 or so clones listed, more than 75% were seen once. The specimen was PBMCs, collected around atezolizumab (anti-PD-L1) treatment. The receptors here all came from a man in his forties or fifties with urothelial cancer.

V is TRBV19 and J is TRBJ1-3; 7 positions match TRBD1. There are 15 residues in the CDR3. Germline CDR1 is LNHDA and CDR2 is SQIVND (reference sequence). Unmatched junction bases numbered 9, after V lost 8 bases and J lost 2 bases. The CDR3 here is CASGNRDSPGNTIYF. The CDR3 DNA is TGTGCCAGTGGGAACCGGGACAGCCCTGGAAACACCATATATTTT.

This chain connects TRBV5-6 to TRBJ2-5; 13 nucleotides line up with TRBD2. V gave up 4 bases and J gave up 2 bases; unmatched junction bases: 5. CDR3 length: 16 residues. Per the germline V gene, CDR1 is SGHDT and CDR2 is YYEEEE. The DNA for the CDR3 is TGTGCCAGCAGCCCACTAGCGGGAGGGCGGCAAGAGACCCAGTACTTC. It encodes CASSPLAGGRQETQYF.

The V gene is TRBV7-9, the J gene TRBJ2-3, with 9 nucleotides matching TRBD1. The germline CDR1 and CDR2 sequences are SEHNR and FQNEAQ (reference sequence). After removal of 5 bases from V and 3 bases from J, the junction contained 6 bases not matched to a gene. CDR3 length: 15 amino acids. As DNA, the CDR3 is TGTGCCAGCAGCCGTGACAGGGGGGAAACAGATACGCAGTATTTT. It codes for CASSRDRGETDTQYF.

This chain joins TRBV9 and TRBJ1-1; possibly TRBD1 for D (5 bases). This CDR3 is 15 amino acids long. The germline V gene has CDR1 SGDLS and CDR2 YYNGEE. The ends were cut back, 0 bases at V and 1 base at J, with 10 bases in the middle. CDR3 amino acids: CASSVAGQGNTEAFF. CDR3 in DNA: TGTGCCAGCAGCGTAGCTGGTCAGGGGAACACTGAAGCTTTCTTT.

V is TRBV27 and J is TRBJ1-1, with 10 bases lining up with TRBD1. Germline V gives CDR1 MNHEY, CDR2 SMNVEV (reference sequence). J lost 3 bases, V lost 6 bases, and 10 bases had no gene match. CDR3 length equals 16 residues. CDR3 loop: CASSLRQGALYTEAFF. The CDR3 bases are TGTGCCAGCAGCCTACGACAGGGGGCGCTTTACACTGAAGCTTTCTTT.

The chain links TRBV27 to TRBJ2-6; D is perhaps TRBD2 (6 bases). The V end lost 6 bases, the J end lost 12 bases, and 15 bases lay between the germline ends. The CDR3 extends over 13 amino acids. Germline lookup yields CDR1 MNHEY and CDR2 SMNVEV (reference sequence). CDR3 nucleotide sequence: TGTGCCAGCAGCTCCCCGGCGGGAAGCGTCCTGACTTTC. Translation: CASSSPAGSVLTF.

This chain connects TRBV5-6 to TRBJ2-2; no firm D call. Looked up from germline, CDR1 is SGHDT and CDR2 is YYEEEE. Trimming took off 5 bases at V and 2 bases at J, with 13 bases between the two ends. CDR3 length: 15 residues. The DNA of the CDR3 is TGTGCCAGCAGTATTGGCCAGATCAACACCGGGGAGCTGTTTTTT. Translating it yields CASSIGQINTGELFF.

This rearrangement joins TRBV30 to TRBJ2-7, with a possible D match to TRBD2 (6 bases). The CDR3 contains 14 residues. The germline V gene has CDR1 GTSNPN and CDR2 SVGIG (reference sequence). V was pared by 0 bases and J by 0 bases, with 9 bases between. CDR3: CAWSVGGDSYEQYF. CDR3 coding DNA: TGTGCCTGGAGTGTCGGCGGGGACTCCTACGAGCAGTACTTC. Drawing the rest from reference TRBV30 and TRBJ2-7, the complete variable domain is SQTIHQWPATLVQPVGSPLSLECTVEGTSNPNLYWYRQAAGRGLQLLFYSVGIGQISSEVPQNLSASRPQDRQFILSSKKLLLSDSGFYLCAWSVGGDSYEQYFGPGTRLTVT.

V usage is TRBV5-4 and J usage is TRBJ2-1; TRBD1 matches at 11 bases. Germline loops: CDR1 SGHNT, CDR2 YYREEE (reference sequence). The ends lost 4 bases at V and 6 bases at J; junction bases unmatched: 6. The CDR3 has 15 amino acids. The CDR3 sequence: CASSLRDRGANEQFF. The CDR3 DNA follows: TGTGCCAGCAGCCTCCGGGACAGGGGGGCCAATGAGCAGTTCTTC.

This clone was recorded once. V and J are TRBV10-3 and TRBJ2-2; a weak D match, TRBD2 (6 bases). V lost 0 bases, J lost 4 bases, and 9 bases lay in between. The CDR3 length is 15 residues. In germline, CDR1 is ENHRY, CDR2 SYGVKD. The DNA for the CDR3 is TGTGCCATCAGTGAGTCTACCGGGGGCACCGGGGAGCTGTTTTTT. Translation: CAISESTGGTGELFF.

CDR3 DNA: TGTGCCAGCAGCTTGGTACCGACAGGGGAGACTGAAGCTTTCTTT. As protein: CASSLVPTGETEAFF. This chain uses TRBV5-5 with TRBJ1-1, with 8 nucleotides matching TRBD1. The CDR3 is 15 amino acids. V trimming: 0 bases; J trimming: 5 bases; junction bases outside the gene matches: 6. The germline V gene encodes CDR1 SGHKS and CDR2 YYEKEE (reference sequence). Using reference TRBV5-5 and TRBJ1-1 for the parts outside the CDR3, the full variable domain is DAGVTQSPTHLIKTRGQQVTLRCSPISGHKSVSWYQQVLGQGPQFIFQYYEKEERGRGNFPDRFSARQFPNYSSELNVNALLLGDSALYLCASSLVPTGETEAFFGQGTRLTVV.

This clone was found a few times. The chain is built from TRBV6-4 and TRBJ2-1; 11 bases are shared with TRBD2. Looked up from germline, CDR1 is MRHNA and CDR2 is SNTAGT. This CDR3 contains 15 residues. After removal of 3 bases from V and 7 bases from J, the junction contained 5 bases not matched to a gene. As DNA, the CDR3 is TGTGCCAGCAGTGAAGAGGCTAGCGGGGGGAATGAGCAGTTCTTC. This codes for CASSEEASGGNEQFF.

The CDR3 DNA follows: TGTGCCAGCAGCTTAACGGGGGCAGGGAGAACCTACGAGCAGTACTTC. Translation: CASSLTGAGRTYEQYF. The gene calls are TRBV7-3 and TRBJ2-7, with D possibly being TRBD1 (6 bases). The CDR3 is 16 amino acids. Between the trimmed V and J ends, which lost 0 bases and 2 bases, there was a span of 14 bases. Germline V gene lookup returns CDR1 SGHTA and CDR2 FQGTGA. Looking up the rest from reference TRBV7-3 and TRBJ2-7 gives the full variable domain: GAGVSQTPSNKVTEKGKYVELRCDPISGHTALYWYRQSLGQGPEFLIYFQGTGAADDSGLPNDRFFAVRPEGSVSTLKIQRTERGDSAVYLCASSLTGAGRTYEQYFGPGTRLTVT.

DNA for the CDR3: TGTGCCACCAGCAGAGACCTAAGACAGGCCAATCAGCCCCAGCATTTT. It specifies CATSRDLRQANQPQHF. The rearrangement joins TRBV15 to TRBJ1-5, with a tentative D call TRBD1 (6 bases). This CDR3 has 16 amino acids. CDR1 and CDR2 from the germline V gene are LNHNV and YYDKDF (reference sequence). V lost 0 bases to trimming and J lost 3 bases, with 12 bases between them.

The V gene is TRBV7-9, the J gene TRBJ2-7; 9 bases map to TRBD1. The CDR3 totals 15 residues. From germline, CDR1 is SEHNR and CDR2 FQNEAQ (reference sequence). The V gene end was trimmed by 3 bases and the J gene end by 2 bases; junction bases not matched to a gene: 5. CDR3 DNA: TGTGCCAGCAGCTTGGCCCGGGACAGGGCCTACGAGCAGTACTTC. This encodes CASSLARDRAYEQYF.

The chain uses TRBV9 and TRBJ2-3; TRBD1 matches at 7 bases. The CDR3 extends over 15 amino acids. After removal of 0 bases from V and 5 bases from J, the junction contained 6 bases not matched to a gene. CDR1 and CDR2 (germline): SGDLS, YYNGEE. The CDR3 nucleotides read TGTGCCAGCAGCGTAGATTCAGGGGGAAGAGATACGCAGTATTTT. It encodes CASSVDSGGRDTQYF. Full variable domain (outside the CDR3, taken from reference TRBV9 and TRBJ2-3): DSGVTQTPKHLITATGQRVTLRCSPRSGDLSVYWYQQSLDQGLQFLIQYYNGEERAKGNILERFSAQQFPDLHSELNLSSLELGDSALYFCASSVDSGGRDTQYFGPGTRLTVL.

V gene TRBV6-6 combines with J gene TRBJ2-1, with 8 bases lining up with TRBD2. After removal of 6 bases from V and 6 bases from J, the junction contained 10 bases not matched to a gene. The CDR3 has 15 residues. Germline V CDR1 and CDR2: MNHNY, SVGAGI (reference sequence). The CDR3 is CASSPLAGRANEQFF. CDR3 sequence (DNA): TGTGCCAGCAGCCCCCTAGCGGGCCGAGCCAATGAGCAGTTCTTC.

This clone was seen just once. This rearrangement joins TRBV10-3 to TRBJ2-7; 9 bases agree with TRBD1. V dropped 10 bases and J dropped 5; count of bases not matched to a gene: 12. Per germline, CDR1 ENHRY and CDR2 SYGVKD. This CDR3 is built from 14 residues. DNA for the CDR3: TGTGCCACCAGGACCGGGACAGGGCGTCACGAGCAGTACTTC. This encodes CATRTGTGRHEQYF.

The chain links TRBV28 to TRBJ1-5; 9 bases map to TRBD1. CDR3 length: 15 residues. Germline CDR1 MDHEN, CDR2 SYDVKM. Trimming cost V 4 bases and J 0 bases; bases outside gene matches: 1. CDR3 residues: CASSSGQGSNQPQHF. The DNA for the CDR3 is TGTGCCAGCAGTTCGGGACAGGGTAGCAATCAGCCCCAGCATTTT.

The CDR3 is CASRPRKGTSYNEQFF. CDR3 sequence (DNA): TGTGCCAGCAGACCGAGGAAAGGGACTAGCTACAATGAGCAGTTCTTC. The chain uses TRBV7-8 and TRBJ2-1, with 8 bases lining up with TRBD2. The CDR3 has 16 residues. V shed 6 bases and J 3 bases; nucleotides not matched to a gene: 10. CDR1 and CDR2 from the germline V gene are SGHVS and FQNEAQ.

V usage is TRBV11-3 and J usage is TRBJ2-1; no firm D call. This CDR3 comprises 20 residues. Germline V gives CDR1 SGHNT, CDR2 YENEEA. Trimming removed 2 bases at V and 6 bases at J, with 29 bases between. CDR3 amino acids: CASSLKRVNSPTRFLNEQFF. The CDR3, as DNA: TGTGCCAGCAGCTTAAAACGGGTTAATTCTCCGACCCGTTTCCTCAATGAGCAGTTCTTC.

The rearrangement links TRBV7-9 to TRBJ2-3; 9 bases agree with TRBD2. The CDR3 contains 15 residues. Trimming removed 2 bases from V and 5 bases from J; junction bases left unmatched: 5. CDR1 is SEHNR, CDR2 FQNEAQ, per germline (reference sequence). The CDR3 DNA follows: TGTGCCAGCAGCTTACGGGCGGGGGGGCAAGATACGCAGTATTTT. Protein sequence: CASSLRAGGQDTQYF.

The chain has TRBV11-2 and TRBJ1-1; D gene ambiguous. V was clipped by 4 bases and J by 0 bases, with 9 bases between them. This CDR3 contains 14 residues. Germline assignment: CDR1 SGHAT and CDR2 FQNNGV. The CDR3 loop is CASSSRRLNTEAFF. CDR3 coding DNA: TGTGCCAGCAGCTCTAGGAGGTTGAACACTGAAGCTTTCTTT.